Below, 5 T cell receptor beta chains from the same sample are listed, as sequenced in a study of T cells expressing NK-cell markers. TCRdb re-called the 5' RACE reads and gives one entry per CDR3 protein, without DNA. The sample holds roughly 180,000 distinct CDR3 sequences. Specimen: blood T cells: a sorted CD56 or NKG2C T cell subset, CD4+ or CD8+ T cells, or bulk PBMC T cells (not recorded which). The receptors here all came from a woman aged 18 to 75 in good health.

The chain uses TRBV10-3 and TRBJ2-2; the D gene TCRdb calls, TRBD1, cannot be checked with no DNA. CDR3 length: 15 residues. The V gene's germline CDR1 is ENHRY and CDR2 SYGVKD. The CDR3: CAISVGQGNTGELFF.

The rearrangement uses TRBV29-1 and TRBJ2-5. The CDR3 totals 13 residues. The germline CDR1 and CDR2 sequences are SQVTM and ANQGSEA. This CDR3 is CSVDPTRQGTQYF. The full variable domain, rest sourced from reference TRBV29-1 and TRBJ2-5, is SAVISQKPSRDICQRGTSLTIQCQVDSQVTMMFWYRQQPGQSLTLIATANQGSEATYESGFVIDKFPISRPNLTFSTLTVSNMSPEDSSIYLCSVDPTRQGTQYFGPGTRLLVL.

The chain couples TRBV20-1 to TRBJ2-3; the TCRdb D gene call, TRBD1, has no DNA to confirm it. Germline CDR1 and CDR2: DFQATT and SNEGSKA (reference sequence). CDR3 size: 15 residues. The CDR3 is CSARWFGHSTDTQYF.

The chain has TRBV5-1 and TRBJ2-1; TCRdb calls TRBD1, which cannot be checked without DNA. The CDR3 spans 17 residues. Per the germline V gene, CDR1 is SGHRS and CDR2 is YFSETQ. CDR3 loop: CASSLPSGGGALNEQFF.

CDR3: CASMDRANSPLHF. The V call is TRBV27, the J call TRBJ1-6; with no DNA, the TCRdb D assignment of TRBD1 cannot be verified. CDR3 size: 13 residues. Per germline, CDR1 MNHEY and CDR2 SMNVEV (reference sequence).